This TCR beta chain emerged from a study of T cell changes during pregnancy in multiple sclerosis (dated by TCRdb to between 2019 and 2020). Regarding the complete study: In women with multiple sclerosis, the researchers looked at how the T cell repertoire shifted as pregnancy progressed.

Receptors were amplified or captured by the immunoSEQ multiplex PCR assay. TCRdb took over this immuneACCESS table, retaining in-frame rearrangements with V and J assigned. Such tables are incomplete; in checked studies, under half of the missing clones stem from an unresolved V gene, and the remainder is unexplained. In this sample the table shows about 73,000 clones, roughly 90% of which occur a single time. More than 9% of the sample is taken by the ten largest. About this clone itself: Its antigen is currently not known. Base qualities were left out, and no much larger clone turns up one base away.

The clonotype was recovered from a female donor in good health, enrolled as a control in a pregnancy study. This specimen consisted of peripheral blood, obtained after pregnancy.

The sequenced DNA is TGTGCCAGTAGTTCTGACCCGGGACTAGTTTGGGATACGCAGTATTTT. Translated, this is CASSSDPGLVWDTQYF. This receptor chain uses TRBV19 and TRBJ2-3; 8 junctional bases match TRBD2. The CDR3, from cysteine to phenylalanine, totals 16 residues. Just CDR3 DNA is preserved here, 48 bases in frame from base 1. The junction shows trimming of 5 bases on V and 6 bases on J, and the gene matches do not reach 13 bases of it. Sequences LNHDA (CDR1) and SQIVND (CDR2) are obtained from the germline V gene (reference sequence).